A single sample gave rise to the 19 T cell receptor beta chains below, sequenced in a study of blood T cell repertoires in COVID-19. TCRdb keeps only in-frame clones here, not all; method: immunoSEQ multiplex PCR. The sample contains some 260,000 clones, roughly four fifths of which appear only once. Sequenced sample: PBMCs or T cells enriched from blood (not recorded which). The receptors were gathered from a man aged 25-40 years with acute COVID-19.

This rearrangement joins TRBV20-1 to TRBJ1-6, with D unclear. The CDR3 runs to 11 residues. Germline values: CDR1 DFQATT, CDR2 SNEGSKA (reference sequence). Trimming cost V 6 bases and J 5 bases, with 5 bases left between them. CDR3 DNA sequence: TGCAGTGCCTTCCATAATTCACCCCTCCACTTT. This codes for CSAFHNSPLHF.

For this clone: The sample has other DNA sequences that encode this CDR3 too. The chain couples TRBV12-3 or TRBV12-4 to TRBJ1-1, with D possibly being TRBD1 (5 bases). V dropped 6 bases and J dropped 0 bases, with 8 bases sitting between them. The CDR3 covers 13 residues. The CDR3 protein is CASSLTVNTEAFF. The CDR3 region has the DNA TGTGCCAGCAGCTTGACAGTGAACACTGAAGCTTTCTTT.

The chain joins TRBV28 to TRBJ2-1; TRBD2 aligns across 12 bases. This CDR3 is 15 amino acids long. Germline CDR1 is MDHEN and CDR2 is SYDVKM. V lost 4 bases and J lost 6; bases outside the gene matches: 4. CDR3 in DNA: TGTGCCAGCAGTTCCTGGACTAGCGGGGCCAATGAGCAGTTCTTC. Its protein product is CASSSWTSGANEQFF.

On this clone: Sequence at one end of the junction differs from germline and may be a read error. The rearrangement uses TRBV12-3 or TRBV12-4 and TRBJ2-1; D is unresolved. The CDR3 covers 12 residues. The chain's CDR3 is CASSLISISPVF. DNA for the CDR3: TGTGCCAGCAGTTTAATTTCTATATCACCCGTCTTC.

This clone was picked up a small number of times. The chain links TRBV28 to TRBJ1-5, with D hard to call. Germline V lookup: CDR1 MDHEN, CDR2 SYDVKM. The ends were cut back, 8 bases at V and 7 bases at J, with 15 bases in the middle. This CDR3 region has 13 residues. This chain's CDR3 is CASHHRRGQPQHF. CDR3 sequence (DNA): TGTGCCAGCCACCATAGGAGAGGGCAGCCCCAGCATTTT.

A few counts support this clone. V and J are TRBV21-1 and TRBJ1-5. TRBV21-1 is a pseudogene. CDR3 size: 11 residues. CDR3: CASTLNQPQHF. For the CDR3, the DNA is TGTGCCAGCACCCTAAATCAGCCCCAGCATTTT.

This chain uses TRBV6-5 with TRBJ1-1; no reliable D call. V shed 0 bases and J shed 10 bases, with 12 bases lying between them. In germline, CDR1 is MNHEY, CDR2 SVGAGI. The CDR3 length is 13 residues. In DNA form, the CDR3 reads TGTGCCAGCAGTTACTCGGAAAGAGGCGGAGCTTTCTTT. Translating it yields CASSYSERGGAFF.

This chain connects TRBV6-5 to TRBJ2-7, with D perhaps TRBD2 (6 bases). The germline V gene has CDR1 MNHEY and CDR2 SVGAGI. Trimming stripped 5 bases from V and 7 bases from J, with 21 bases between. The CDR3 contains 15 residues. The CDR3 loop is CASSTGGGAYSEQYV. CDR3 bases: TGTGCCAGCAGTACTGGAGGAGGGGCATATTCTGAGCAGTACGTC.

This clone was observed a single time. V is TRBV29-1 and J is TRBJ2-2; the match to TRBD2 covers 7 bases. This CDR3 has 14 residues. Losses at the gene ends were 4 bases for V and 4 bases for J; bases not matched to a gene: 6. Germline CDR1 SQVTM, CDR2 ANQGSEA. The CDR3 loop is CSVGHGLGTGELFF. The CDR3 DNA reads TGCAGCGTTGGTCACGGACTAGGCACCGGGGAGCTGTTTTTT.

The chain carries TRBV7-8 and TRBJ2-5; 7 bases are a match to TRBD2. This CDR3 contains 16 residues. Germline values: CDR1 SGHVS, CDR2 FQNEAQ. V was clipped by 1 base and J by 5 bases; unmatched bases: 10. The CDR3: CASSLDDGGRGETQYF. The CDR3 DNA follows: TGTGCCAGCAGCTTAGATGACGGTGGGCGGGGGGAGACCCAGTACTTC.

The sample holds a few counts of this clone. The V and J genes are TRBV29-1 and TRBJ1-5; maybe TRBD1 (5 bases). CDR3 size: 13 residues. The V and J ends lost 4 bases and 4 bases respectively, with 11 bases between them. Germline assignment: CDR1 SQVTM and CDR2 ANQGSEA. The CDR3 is CSVVVTANQPQHF. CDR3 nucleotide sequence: TGCAGCGTTGTTGTGACAGCGAATCAGCCCCAGCATTTT.

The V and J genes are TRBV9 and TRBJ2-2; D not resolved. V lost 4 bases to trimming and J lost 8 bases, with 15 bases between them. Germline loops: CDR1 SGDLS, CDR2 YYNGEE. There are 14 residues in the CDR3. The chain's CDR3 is CASSLSPGKGELFF. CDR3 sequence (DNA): TGTGCCAGCAGCCTTTCTCCAGGCAAGGGGGAGCTGTTTTTT.

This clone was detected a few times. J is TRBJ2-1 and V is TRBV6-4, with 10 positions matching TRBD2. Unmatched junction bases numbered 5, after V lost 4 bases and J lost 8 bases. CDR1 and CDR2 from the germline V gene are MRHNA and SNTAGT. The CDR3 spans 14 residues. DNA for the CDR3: TGTGCCAGCAGTGGCCTAGCGGGAGCGGATGAGCAGTTCTTC. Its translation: CASSGLAGADEQFF.

This CDR3 reads CASSPTDRGEKLFF. DNA for the CDR3: TGTGCCAGCTCACCAACGGACAGGGGAGAAAAACTGTTTTTT. The V call is TRBV18, the J call TRBJ1-4, with TRBD1 identical over 9 bases. Germline values: CDR1 KGHSH, CDR2 LQKENI. The ends lost 2 bases at V and 8 bases at J; junction bases unmatched: 3. The CDR3 length is 14 residues.

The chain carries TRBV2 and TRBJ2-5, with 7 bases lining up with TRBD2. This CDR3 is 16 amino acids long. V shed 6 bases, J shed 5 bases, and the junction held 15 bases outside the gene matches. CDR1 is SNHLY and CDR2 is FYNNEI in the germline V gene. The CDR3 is CASSRTVAGASETQYF. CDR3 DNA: TGTGCCAGCAGCAGGACGGTAGCGGGTGCCTCTGAGACCCAGTACTTC.

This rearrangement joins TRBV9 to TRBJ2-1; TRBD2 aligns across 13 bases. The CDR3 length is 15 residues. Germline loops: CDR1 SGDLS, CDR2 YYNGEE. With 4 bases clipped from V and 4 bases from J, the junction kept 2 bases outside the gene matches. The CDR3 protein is CASSRLAGGYNEQFF. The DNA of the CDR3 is TGTGCCAGCAGCAGACTAGCGGGGGGATACAATGAGCAGTTCTTC.

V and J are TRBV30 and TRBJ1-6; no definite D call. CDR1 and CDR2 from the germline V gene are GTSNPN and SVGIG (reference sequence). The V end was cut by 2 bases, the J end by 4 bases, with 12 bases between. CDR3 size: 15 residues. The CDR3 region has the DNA TGTGCCTGGAGTCAGTTCGGGAGTTATAATTCACCCCTCCACTTT. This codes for CAWSQFGSYNSPLHF.

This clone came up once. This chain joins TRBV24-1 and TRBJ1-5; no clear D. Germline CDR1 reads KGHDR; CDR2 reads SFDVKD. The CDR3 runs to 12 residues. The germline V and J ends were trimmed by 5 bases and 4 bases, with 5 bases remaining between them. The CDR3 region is CATSGANQPQHF. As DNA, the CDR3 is TGTGCCACCAGTGGCGCGAATCAGCCCCAGCATTTT.

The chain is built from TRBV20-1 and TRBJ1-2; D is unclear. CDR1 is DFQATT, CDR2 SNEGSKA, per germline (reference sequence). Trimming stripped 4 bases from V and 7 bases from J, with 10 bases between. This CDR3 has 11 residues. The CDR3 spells CSATLGLGYTF. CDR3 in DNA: TGCAGTGCTACCCTCGGACTTGGCTACACCTTC.